A single sample is the source of the 8 T cell receptor beta chains below, sequenced in a study of shared clonotypes between healthy human individuals. Sequencing used immunoSEQ multiplex PCR; TCRdb keeps in-frame clones, though not all of them. The table records nearly 2 million clones, about 95% of them present only once. Naive CD8 cells, CD45RO-negative and positively selected for CCR7, excluded terminally differentiated effector memory CD45RA+ cells. Material: naive CD8+ T cells sorted from blood. The receptors were gathered from a man aged 18-30 years in good health.

In this sample, this clone turned up once. The rearrangement links TRBV29-1 to TRBJ2-1, with D hard to call. Trimming shortened V by 1 base and J by 1 base, and 5 bases separated the two germline ends. The CDR3 is 13 residues long. The germline V gene has CDR1 SQVTM and CDR2 ANQGSEA. CDR3 loop: CSVEGWSYNEQFF. Here the CDR3 DNA reads TGCAGCGTTGAAGGGTGGTCCTACAATGAGCAGTTCTTC.

The rearrangement links TRBV7-9 to TRBJ2-1; TRBD2 aligns across 11 bases. J gave up 8 bases and V 3 bases, and 6 bases lay outside the gene matches. The CDR3 consists of 15 residues. The V gene's germline CDR1 is SEHNR and CDR2 FQNEAQ (reference sequence). The CDR3 loop is CASSFLLAGVDEQFF. The CDR3 nucleotides read TGTGCCAGCAGCTTCCTACTAGCGGGAGTGGATGAGCAGTTCTTC.

The chain recombines TRBV10-2 with TRBJ2-1; D may be TRBD1 or TRBD2 (8 bases each). V lost 8 bases to trimming and J lost 7 bases, with 30 bases between them. CDR3 length: 18 residues. Looked up from germline, CDR1 is WSHSY and CDR2 is SAAADI. The CDR3 DNA sequence: TGCGCCAGCGGAGGAGGACAGGGCCCGGGAGGGCTGGGGAATGAGCAGTTCTTC. Translation: CASGGGQGPGGLGNEQFF.

This chain's CDR3 is CASSVGESADTQYF. The CDR3 nucleotides are TGTGCCAGCTCCGTGGGGGAGTCCGCAGATACGCAGTATTTT. The chain couples TRBV6-5 to TRBJ2-3; tentatively, D is TRBD1 or TRBD2 (5 bases each). The CDR3 runs 14 residues. V was clipped by 8 bases and J by 4 bases, with 16 bases between them. Per germline, CDR1 MNHEY and CDR2 SVGAGI.

To note about this clone: The sample carries other DNA sequences with the same CDR3. The rearrangement links TRBV29-1 to TRBJ1-2, with D tentatively TRBD1 (5 bases). The germline V and J ends were trimmed by 4 bases and 3 bases, with 6 bases remaining between them. Germline CDR1 and CDR2: SQVTM and ANQGSEA. CDR3 length: 11 residues. This chain's CDR3 is CSVAGHYGYTF. The CDR3 nucleotides are TGCAGCGTTGCAGGGCACTATGGCTACACCTTC.

This clone showed up just once. J is TRBJ1-5 and V is TRBV6-1; 8 positions match TRBD1. The CDR3 consists of 14 residues. CDR1 is MNHNS and CDR2 is SASEGT in the germline V gene. The trim removed 6 bases at V and 5 bases at J, leaving 6 bases unmatched. The DNA for the CDR3 is TGTGCCAGCAGCGGGCAGGGGGCTGATCAGCCCCAGCATTTT. It specifies CASSGQGADQPQHF.

The chain links TRBV5-1 to TRBJ2-7; the D is unclear. CDR1 and CDR2 (germline): SGHRS, YFSETQ. V dropped 0 bases and J dropped 4 bases, with 23 bases sitting between them. CDR3 length: 18 residues. CDR3 nucleotide sequence: TGCGCCAGCAGCTTGGGGCGATTTGTCCTACAAGAGAGGTACGAGCAGTACTTC. Its translation is CASSLGRFVLQERYEQYF.

V and J are TRBV7-3 and TRBJ1-4; 8 bases align to TRBD1. The germline V gene has CDR1 SGHTA and CDR2 FQGTGA. This CDR3 spans 12 amino acids. CDR3 bases: TGTGGGGACAGGAGGGTAGGCGAAAAACTGTTTTTT. Its protein product is CGDRRVGEKLFF.